The 21 T cell receptor beta chains given below trace back to one sample, sequenced in a study of blood T cell repertoires in COVID-19. TCRdb's table, derived via immunoSEQ multiplex PCR, lists solely in-frame clones and lacks some. The data contain about 300,000 clones, roughly 86% of them singletons. Sequenced material: peripheral blood. These receptor sequences come from a woman in her 30s with COVID-19, enrolled during active disease.

This clone was seen a handful of times. The chain recombines TRBV19 with TRBJ1-2; TRBD1 matches at 7 bases. The ends lost 6 bases at V and 4 bases at J; junction bases unmatched: 11. The CDR3 runs to 15 residues. Germline-derived CDR1 and CDR2 are LNHDA and SQIVND (reference sequence). This chain's CDR3 is CASRPVHRGSYGYTF. The CDR3 DNA reads TGTGCCAGTAGGCCTGTCCACAGGGGCTCCTATGGCTACACCTTC.

The gene calls are TRBV7-8 and TRBJ1-2, with 7 bases aligning to TRBD1. V dropped 5 bases and J dropped 7; count of bases not matched to a gene: 13. Germline assignment: CDR1 SGHVS and CDR2 FQNEAQ. The CDR3 contains 15 residues. This CDR3 reads CASSPRDRHPRGYTF. Written as DNA, the CDR3 is TGTGCCAGCAGCCCCCGGGACAGACATCCTCGTGGCTACACCTTC.

V usage is TRBV7-2 and J usage is TRBJ2-7; 11 nucleotides line up with TRBD2. The CDR3 covers 14 residues. CDR1 is SGHTA and CDR2 is FQGNSA in the germline V gene. The CDR3 protein is CASSLAGGPVEQYV. The DNA of the CDR3 is TGTGCCAGCAGTTTAGCGGGGGGGCCGGTCGAGCAGTACGTC.

CDR3 in amino acids: CASSATGETQYF. The CDR3 DNA is TGTGCCAGCAGCGCAACAGGGGAGACCCAGTACTTC. The chain employs TRBV7-9 and TRBJ2-5; tentative D call: TRBD1 (6 bases). Trimming removed 5 bases at V and 5 bases at J, with 9 bases between. Germline values: CDR1 SEHNR, CDR2 FQNEAQ (reference sequence). This CDR3 is 12 amino acids long.

This chain connects TRBV4-1 to TRBJ1-1, with D possibly matching TRBD1 (6 bases). The CDR3 sequence is 14 residues long. CDR1 and CDR2 from the germline V gene are MGHRA and YSYEKL. Trimming left V 4 bases short and J 6 bases short, with 15 bases between. CDR3 protein: CASSLAGGGPEAFF. For the CDR3, the DNA is TGCGCCAGCAGCCTAGCGGGGGGGGGCCCTGAAGCTTTCTTT.

The J gene is TRBJ2-1, the V gene TRBV27; D uncertain. CDR1 is MNHEY, CDR2 SMNVEV, per germline (reference sequence). The CDR3 runs 15 residues. V was cut by 0 bases and J by 2 bases, with 8 bases left in between. The CDR3 nucleotides read TGTGCCAGCAGTTTATCTCGGTTAACCTACAATGAGCAGTTCTTC. Its translation: CASSLSRLTYNEQFF.

The chain is built from TRBV7-8 and TRBJ2-1, with D uncertain. The CDR3 totals 17 residues. V lost 1 base to trimming and J lost 3 bases, with 16 bases between them. Germline CDR1 and CDR2: SGHVS and FQNEAQ. The CDR3 DNA sequence: TGTGCCAGCAGCTTAGGCGGTCCGGGTGCCAGCTACAATGAGCAGTTCTTC. It specifies CASSLGGPGASYNEQFF.

The chain employs TRBV18 and TRBJ2-7; no clear D. The CDR3 extends over 13 amino acids. From germline, CDR1 is KGHSH and CDR2 LQKENI. V was pared by 5 bases and J by 4 bases, with 12 bases between. CDR3 in amino acids: CASSEKERYEQYF. The DNA of the CDR3 is TGTGCCAGCTCAGAAAAGGAGAGATACGAGCAGTACTTC.

The V and J genes are TRBV5-1 and TRBJ1-5; D ambiguous. Germline V gives CDR1 SGHRS, CDR2 YFSETQ. This CDR3 region has 14 residues. V was trimmed by 0 bases and J by 6 bases, leaving 10 bases between them. CDR3 amino acids: CASSLATGSQPQHF. CDR3 nucleotides: TGCGCCAGCAGCTTGGCGACTGGGAGTCAGCCCCAGCATTTT.

The gene calls are TRBV5-5 and TRBJ1-1; the D is unclear. Germline lookup yields CDR1 SGHKS and CDR2 YYEKEE (reference sequence). The CDR3 length is 15 residues. V lost 6 bases and J 3 bases, leaving 18 bases between the germline ends. CDR3: CASNPGVVWDTEAFF. DNA of the CDR3: TGTGCCAGCAACCCCGGGGTGGTATGGGACACTGAAGCTTTCTTT.

The chain joins TRBV28 to TRBJ1-1; no clear D. This CDR3 has 13 residues. Germline V gives CDR1 MDHEN, CDR2 SYDVKM. V was trimmed by 10 bases and J by 0 bases, leaving 12 bases between them. The CDR3 nucleotides read TGTGCCACCCTGGACTTCATGAACACTGAAGCTTTCTTT. Amino acids: CATLDFMNTEAFF.

As regards this clone: The germline gene is not matched at one end of the junction; a read error may be the cause. Other nucleotide sequences in the sample specify the same CDR3. The chain carries TRBV6-4 and TRBJ1-6; 7 bases agree with TRBD1. The CDR3 is made up of 14 amino acids. Germline CDR1 reads MRHNA; CDR2 reads SNTAGT. In DNA form, the CDR3 reads TGTGCCAGCAGTGACACCAACAGGGGATCACCTCTCCACTTT. Protein: CASSDTNRGSPLHF.

The DNA for the CDR3 is TGCGCCAGCAGCCAAACAGAAGAGAACACTGAAGCTTTCTTT. This encodes CASSQTEENTEAFF. V usage is TRBV4-3 and J usage is TRBJ1-1, with D hard to call. V was trimmed by 2 bases and J by 1 base, leaving 8 bases between them. The CDR3 spans 14 residues. Germline lookup yields CDR1 LGHNA and CDR2 YSLEER.

This clone was seen a few times. This sequence joins TRBV3-1 (or the pseudogene TRBV3-2) and TRBJ1-6; 7 bases agree with TRBD1. Germline lookup yields CDR1 LGHDT and CDR2 YNNKEL (reference sequence). The CDR3 is 14 amino acids. With 3 bases clipped from V and 6 bases from J, the junction kept 2 bases outside the gene matches. The CDR3 DNA reads as TGTGCCAGCAGCCATGGGACAGTTAATTCACCCCTCCACTTT. Translation: CASSHGTVNSPLHF.

The V call is TRBV5-1, the J call TRBJ1-6; no firm D call. Germline V gene sequence: CDR1 SGHRS, CDR2 YFSETQ. Trimming removed 0 bases at V and 0 bases at J, with 7 bases between. The CDR3 totals 16 residues. CDR3 DNA sequence: TGCGCCAGCAGCTTGGTTTTCCTCTCCTATAATTCACCCCTCCACTTT. Amino acid sequence: CASSLVFLSYNSPLHF. The variable domain in full, with the rest retrieved from reference TRBV5-1 and TRBJ1-6, is KAGVTQTPRYLIKTRGQQVTLSCSPISGHRSVSWYQQTPGQGLQFLFEYFSETQRNKGNFPGRFSGRQFSNSRSEMNVSTLELGDSALYLCASSLVFLSYNSPLHFGNGTRLTVT.

The chain employs TRBV2 and TRBJ2-2; 13 nucleotides match TRBD2. J lost 5 bases, V lost 6 bases, and 12 bases had no gene match. The CDR3 covers 18 residues. CDR1 SNHLY and CDR2 FYNNEI come from the germline V gene. CDR3 nucleotides: TGTGCCAGCAGATTACTAGCGGGGGGGCCTAGAGGGACCGGGGAGCTGTTTTTT. It specifies CASRLLAGGPRGTGELFF.

Turning to this clone: The sample carries other DNA sequences with the same CDR3. The V gene is TRBV2, the J gene TRBJ1-5, with 7 bases aligning to TRBD1. Germline V CDR1 and CDR2: SNHLY, FYNNEI. The CDR3 totals 15 residues. The junction had 0 bases not matched to a gene; V was cut back by 1 base and J by 0 bases. CDR3 region: CASSEDRGSNQPQHF. CDR3 nucleotides: TGTGCCAGCAGTGAAGACAGGGGTAGCAATCAGCCCCAGCATTTT.

The chain links TRBV7-3 to TRBJ1-1; D not certain. V was cut by 2 bases and J by 2 bases, with 6 bases left in between. The germline gives CDR1 SGHTA, CDR2 FQGTGA. The CDR3 covers 13 residues. The CDR3 is CASSLEPNTEAFF. The CDR3 nucleotides read TGTGCCAGCAGCTTAGAGCCCAACACTGAAGCTTTCTTT.

This chain connects TRBV4-1 to TRBJ2-7; 11 bases are shared with TRBD2. This CDR3 spans 20 amino acids. Germline V lookup: CDR1 MGHRA, CDR2 YSYEKL. V was clipped by 3 bases and J by 0 bases; unmatched bases: 16. The CDR3 region has the DNA TGCGCCAGCAGCCAGACCTTGGCTAGCGGGGGGCATCCGAGCTCCTACGAGCAGTACTTC. It is translated as CASSQTLASGGHPSSYEQYF.

The rearrangement links TRBV3-1 (or the pseudogene TRBV3-2) to TRBJ2-3; possibly TRBD2 for D (6 bases). The V gene's germline CDR1 is LGHDT and CDR2 YNNKEL (reference sequence). There are 15 residues in the CDR3. Deletions cut 1 base from V and 6 bases from J, with 14 bases between. DNA of the CDR3: TGTGCCAGCAGCCAAGTGCGGGGAACGGGGGATACGCAGTATTTT. Protein sequence: CASSQVRGTGDTQYF.

CDR3 DNA: TGCGCCAGCAGCTTGGTGGACAGGGATGGGGAGCTGTTTTTT. The encoded protein is CASSLVDRDGELFF. This chain connects TRBV5-1 to TRBJ2-2, with 8 nucleotides matching TRBD1. From germline, CDR1 is SGHRS and CDR2 YFSETQ. The CDR3 runs to 14 residues. The V segment lost 0 bases and the J segment 8 bases; nucleotides outside the gene matches: 3.